This is a list of T cell receptor beta chains from one sample in a study of early T cells in non-severe SARS-CoV-2 infection. TCRdb ran MiXCR on the 5' RACE reads and lists one entry per CDR3 protein. This table holds nearly 90,000 distinct CDR3 sequences, approximately 15% found once. The specimen sequenced was whole blood. The receptors here all came from an adult who was a healthcare worker with PCR-confirmed SARS-CoV-2 infection or an uninfected control (not recorded which). CDR3s include the opening cysteine and the closing phenylalanine or tryptophan. D genes are given only for firm matches. Rows may omit the clone size; those that give it use once, few, many or a size class.

TRBJ2-6	TRBV29-1	TRBD1	few	TGCAGCGTTGGAGTCCCAGACAGGGATTCTGGGGCCAACGTCCTGACTTTC	CSVGVPDRDSGANVLTF
TRBJ2-1	TRBV12-3/TRBV12-4	.	.	TGTGCCAGCAGTTTAGTCGGACTATACAATGAGCAGTTCTTC	CASSLVGLYNEQFF
TRBJ1-5	TRBV20-1	TRBD1	few	TGCAGTGCTAGAGACTCAGGGGGCTGGAATCAGCCCCAGCATTTT	CSARDSGGWNQPQHF
TRBJ2-1	TRBV19	TRBD1	.	TGTGCCAGTAGTATCCAGGGGGCCTACAATGAGCAGTTCTTC	CASSIQGAYNEQFF
TRBJ2-3	TRBV3-1	TRBD1	many	TGTGCCAGCAGCCAAGGGACAGGGTTCACAGATACGCAGTATTTT	CASSQGTGFTDTQYF
TRBJ2-2	TRBV20-1	TRBD2	.	TGCAGTGCTAGAGATACTAGCGGGAGTAGCACCGGGGAGCTGTTTTTT	CSARDTSGSSTGELFF
TRBJ2-3	TRBV2	.	.	TGTGCCAGCAGTTGGGGTGGCCAAGCAGATACGCAGTATTTT	CASSWGGQADTQYF
TRBJ2-2	TRBV11-2	.	few	TGTGCCAGCAGTTTAAACACCGAGAACACCGGGGAGCTGTTTTTT	CASSLNTENTGELFF
TRBJ1-4	TRBV3-1	.	.	TGTGCCAGCAGCGATCCATTCCAAGAAAAACTGTTTTTT	CASSDPFQEKLFF
TRBJ2-7	TRBV7-9	.	.	TGTGCCAGCTCACACGGGACCTCCTACGAGCAGTACTTC	CASSHGTSYEQYF
TRBJ1-2	TRBV20-1	.	few	TGCAGTGCCAAACTGCACCTCGACTATGGCTACACCTTC	CSAKLHLDYGYTF
TRBJ1-5	TRBV6-1	.	many	TGTGCCAGCAGTGAATCACCCGTAAGGATTTCGTCAAAACCGGGTCAGCCCCAGCATTTT	CASSESPVRISSKPGQPQHF
TRBJ1-1	TRBV5-1	TRBD1	.	TGCGCCAGCAGCTATCGACAGGGGGCGATGAACACTGAAGCTTTCTTT	CASSYRQGAMNTEAFF
TRBJ1-2	TRBV12-3/TRBV12-4	.	many	TGTGCCAGCACTTCACAGGGAGGGCTCCACTATGGCTACACCTTC	CASTSQGGLHYGYTF
TRBJ1-1	TRBV20-1	.	.	TGCAGTGCTCTGGGAGTTGTGAACACTGAAGCTTTCTTT	CSALGVVNTEAFF
TRBJ2-1	TRBV5-1	TRBD1	few	TGCGCCAGCAGCCAGCCCCGGGACAGGGGGCATTCTGAGCAGTTCTTC	CASSQPRDRGHSEQFF
TRBJ2-1	TRBV29-1	.	.	TGCAGCGTCGCCAATAGGGGGATGGGAGAGCAGTTCTTC	CSVANRGMGEQFF
TRBJ2-5	TRBV6-5	TRBD1	.	TGTGCCAGCAGGGGGACAGGGGAACAGACCCAGTACTTC	CASRGTGEQTQYF
TRBJ2-1	TRBV5-1	.	many	TGCGCCAGCAGCCCCCGGAATAGAGACAATGAGCAGTTCTTC	CASSPRNRDNEQFF
TRBJ2-1	TRBV29-1	.	few	TGCAGCGTAAGGCGGGGTACCTACAATGAGCAGTTCTTC	CSVRRGTYNEQFF
TRBJ1-1	TRBV6-1	.	.	TGTGCCAGCAGTGAAGCGTACAGTTGGAACACTGAAGCTTTCTTT	CASSEAYSWNTEAFF
TRBJ1-1	TRBV13	.	few	TGTGCCAGCAGCTTAACGGACAAAAGGACTGAAGCTTTCTTT	CASSLTDKRTEAFF
TRBJ2-7	TRBV3-1	.	few	TGTGCCAGCAGCCCGGACACCTATTCCTACGAGCAGTACTTC	CASSPDTYSYEQYF
TRBJ1-5	TRBV7-9	.	few	TGTGCCAGCAGCTTAGGGGCCCCACTGAGCAATCAGCCCCAGCATTTT	CASSLGAPLSNQPQHF
TRBJ2-1	TRBV6-5	.	.	TGTGCCAGCAGTGCGGGGTGGAGGGGGCAGTACAATGAGCAGTTCTTC	CASSAGWRGQYNEQFF
TRBJ1-1	TRBV27	.	many	TGTGCCAGCAGTTTATCATCGGGGAACACTGAAGCTTTCTTT	CASSLSSGNTEAFF
TRBJ1-1	TRBV3-1	.	many	TGTGCCAGCAGCCAAGATACGGGGTACCTGAGGGGCGGCACTGAAGCTTTCTTT	CASSQDTGYLRGGTEAFF
TRBJ2-7	TRBV28	.	.	TGTGCCAGCAGGACCGCGGGGCTCTTGTACGAGCAGTACTTC	CASRTAGLLYEQYF
TRBJ2-1	TRBV9	.	.	TGTGCCAGCAGCGGAAAAGGGGTCAGCTCCCACAATGAGCAGTTCTTC	CASSGKGVSSHNEQFF
TRBJ2-1	TRBV4-2	TRBD2	few	TGTGCCAGCAGCCGGATAGCGGGAGAAAAGGGTGAGCAGTTCTTC	CASSRIAGEKGEQFF
TRBJ2-1	TRBV25-1	.	.	TGTGCCAGCAGTGCAGAGTACAATGAGCAGTTCTTC	CASSAEYNEQFF
TRBJ1-4	TRBV12-3/TRBV12-4	TRBD1	.	TGTGCCAGCAGACCCGTCCCGGGACAGATTAATGAAAAACTGTTTTTT	CASRPVPGQINEKLFF
TRBJ2-7	TRBV7-9	.	few	TGTGCCAGCAGCTTATTAGCGCGGGGGCTGGACAGGCGCCACGAGCAGTACTTC	CASSLLARGLDRRHEQYF
TRBJ1-1	TRBV19	TRBD1	.	TGTGCCAGTAGTATCAGGCAGGGGGCTGACACTGAAGCTTTCTTT	CASSIRQGADTEAFF
TRBJ1-2	TRBV11-1	TRBD1	.	TGTGCCATCTCGACAGGGAGTAGGAGAGGCTACACCTTC	CAISTGSRRGYTF
TRBJ1-2	TRBV11-2	TRBD1	many	TGTGCCAGCAGTGGACAGGGATTCTATGGCTACACCTTC	CASSGQGFYGYTF
TRBJ2-3	TRBV5-1	.	.	TGCGCCAGCAGCTTGACATACAGCGACCCAGATACGCAGTATTTT	CASSLTYSDPDTQYF
TRBJ1-2	TRBV6-1	TRBD1	few	TGTGCCAGCAGTAACTGGACAGGGGTTGGCTACACCTTC	CASSNWTGVGYTF
TRBJ2-7	TRBV28	.	.	TGTGCCAGCAGTTTAAGGGGGGACGGCTACGAGCAGTACTTC	CASSLRGDGYEQYF
TRBJ1-1	TRBV29-1	.	.	TGCAGCGTTGAGCGAGTTTCTGAAGCTTTCTTT	CSVERVSEAFF
TRBJ2-1	TRBV11-3	TRBD1	many	TGTGCCACCAGCACAGGACAGGGGGCCCCTTACAATGAGCAGTTCTTC	CATSTGQGAPYNEQFF
TRBJ2-3	TRBV10-3	.	.	TGTGCCATCAGTGTCGACTTAAACACAGATACGCAGTATTTT	CAISVDLNTDTQYF